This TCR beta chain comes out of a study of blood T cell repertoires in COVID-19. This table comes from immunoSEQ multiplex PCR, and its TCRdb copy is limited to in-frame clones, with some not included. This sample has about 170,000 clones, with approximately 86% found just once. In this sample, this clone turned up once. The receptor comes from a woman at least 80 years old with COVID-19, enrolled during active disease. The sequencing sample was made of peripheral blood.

For the CDR3, the DNA is TGTGCCAGCACCCTGGGGGGTGTGTCGAACACCGGGGAGCTGTTTTTT. Translating it yields CASTLGGVSNTGELFF. This sequence joins TRBV27 and TRBJ2-2, with D tentatively TRBD2 (6 bases). Per germline, CDR1 MNHEY and CDR2 SMNVEV (reference sequence). This CDR3 is built from 16 residues. V was pared by 7 bases and J by 0 bases, with 15 bases between.